This is a list of T cell receptor beta chains from one sample in a study of blood T cell repertoires in COVID-19. The protocol was immunoSEQ multiplex PCR, while the TCRdb copy is restricted to in-frame clones and leaves out a portion. Found here are about 110,000 clones, roughly 70% of them singletons; the top ten hold roughly 2%. Sequenced sample: peripheral blood. Every receptor here comes from a woman aged 40 to 55 with acute or convalescent COVID-19. The CDR3 runs from the conserved cysteine through the conserved F or W. D genes are given only for firm matches. Clone size is stated in some rows and not others, as once, few, many or a class when expanded.

NA,TRBV7-2,once,TRBJ2-1,CASSPRGRAYNEQFF,TGTGCCAGCAGCCCGCGGGGGCGAGCCTACAATGAGCAGTTCTTC
NA,TRBV6-6,NA,TRBJ1-6,CASRPGQGRNSPLHF,TGTGCCAGCCGCCCGGGGCAGGGGAGAAATTCACCCCTCCACTTT
NA,TRBV14,once,TRBJ2-2,CASSILSDRRNTGELFF,TGTGCCAGCAGTATTCTTTCCGACAGGAGAAACACCGGGGAGCTGTTTTTT
TRBD1,TRBV2,NA,TRBJ2-1,CASSGLDRGEQFF,TGTGCCAGCAGCGGGCTGGACAGGGGTGAGCAGTTCTTC
NA,TRBV5-1,NA,TRBJ2-3,CASSLGLDTDTQYF,TGCGCCAGCAGCTTGGGACTAGACACAGATACGCAGTATTTT
TRBD1,TRBV5-1,NA,TRBJ2-7,CASSPTGGGEQYF,TGCGCCAGCAGCCCGACAGGGGGGGGAGAGCAGTACTTC
TRBD1,TRBV9,NA,TRBJ2-5,CASSVGLTGGLETQYF,TGTGCCAGCAGCGTAGGGTTAACAGGGGGCTTGGAGACCCAGTACTTC
NA,TRBV18,few,TRBJ2-2,CASSPPGLTNTGELFF,TGTGCCAGCTCACCACCGGGACTTACGAACACCGGGGAGCTGTTTTTT
TRBD1,TRBV6-5,NA,TRBJ2-1,CASSISGTGSTEQFF,TGTGCCAGCAGTATTTCCGGGACAGGGTCAACGGAGCAGTTCTTC
NA,TRBV2,NA,TRBJ2-7,CASSGTGYEQYF,TGTGCCAGCAGTGGGACGGGGTACGAGCAGTACTTC
TRBD2,TRBV7-2,NA,TRBJ2-7,CASSSWGSGVDEQYF,TGTGCCAGCAGCTCGTGGGGTAGCGGGGTCGACGAGCAGTACTTC
TRBD1,TRBV4-1,NA,TRBJ1-2,CASSQGQGSGDYGYTF,TGCGCCAGCAGCCAGGGACAGGGTAGTGGGGACTATGGCTACACCTTC
TRBD1,TRBV28,once,TRBJ1-4,CASSSDRELLGEKLFF,TGTGCCAGCAGTTCGGACAGGGAATTGTTAGGCGAAAAACTGTTTTTT
TRBD1,TRBV30,few,TRBJ2-5,CAWSPGQGAWETQYF,TGTGCCTGGAGTCCGGGACAGGGGGCTTGGGAGACCCAGTACTTC
TRBD2,TRBV19,NA,TRBJ2-3,CASISGLAGSTDTQYF,TGTGCCAGCATCAGTGGACTAGCGGGGAGCACAGATACGCAGTATTTT
NA,TRBV25-1,few,TRBJ1-2,CASSESGPWGEDGYTF,TGTGCCAGCAGTGAGTCTGGACCCTGGGGGGAAGATGGCTACACCTTC
TRBD1,TRBV11-2,NA,TRBJ1-2,CASSLGSTGGYGYTF,TGTGCCAGCAGCTTAGGATCGACAGGGGGCTATGGCTACACCTTC
NA,TRBV4-2,NA,TRBJ2-7,CASSPRGYEQYF,TGTGCCAGCAGCCCGCGGGGCTACGAGCAGTACTTC